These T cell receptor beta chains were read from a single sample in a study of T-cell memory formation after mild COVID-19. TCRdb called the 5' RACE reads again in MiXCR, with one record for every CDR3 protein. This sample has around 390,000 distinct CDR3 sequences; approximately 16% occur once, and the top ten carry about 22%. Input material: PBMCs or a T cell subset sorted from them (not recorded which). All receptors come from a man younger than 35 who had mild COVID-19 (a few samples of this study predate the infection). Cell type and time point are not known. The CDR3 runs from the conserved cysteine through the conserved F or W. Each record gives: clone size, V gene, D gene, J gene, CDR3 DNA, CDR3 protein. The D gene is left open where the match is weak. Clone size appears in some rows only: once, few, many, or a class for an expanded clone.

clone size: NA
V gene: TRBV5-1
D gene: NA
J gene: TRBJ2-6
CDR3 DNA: TGCGCCAGCAGCTTGGGGGCCCCTGGCTCTGGGGCCAACGTCCTGACTTTC
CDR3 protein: CASSLGAPGSGANVLTF

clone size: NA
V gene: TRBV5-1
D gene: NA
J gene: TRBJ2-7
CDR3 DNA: TGCGCCAGCACTCCCACCGGGCGGGGAAGAACCGAGCAGTACTTC
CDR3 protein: CASTPTGRGRTEQYF

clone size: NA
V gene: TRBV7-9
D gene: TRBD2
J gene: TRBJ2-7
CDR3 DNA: TGTGCCAGCAGCTTAGACCGGGGGAGGGAGTACTTC
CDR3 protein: CASSLDRGREYF

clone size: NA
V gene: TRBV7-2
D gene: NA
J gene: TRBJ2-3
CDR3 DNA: TGTGCCAGCAGCCCCTCCGACCTGGGGACGCAGTATTTT
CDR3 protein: CASSPSDLGTQYF

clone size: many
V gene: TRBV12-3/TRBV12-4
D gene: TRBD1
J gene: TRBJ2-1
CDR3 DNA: TGTGCCAGCAGCCAAAGCCCCGGGACAGAATTCTACAATGAGCAGTTCTTC
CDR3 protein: CASSQSPGTEFYNEQFF

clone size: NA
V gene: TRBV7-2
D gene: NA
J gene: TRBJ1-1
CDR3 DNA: TGTGCCAGCAGCTTTTCGGGGGGCTTAAACACTGAAGCTTTCTTT
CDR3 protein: CASSFSGGLNTEAFF

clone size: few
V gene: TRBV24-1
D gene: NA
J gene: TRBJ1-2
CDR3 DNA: TGTGCCGCCTCCCCGGGACACCAAGAAGGGGGCTACACCTTC
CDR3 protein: CAASPGHQEGGYTF

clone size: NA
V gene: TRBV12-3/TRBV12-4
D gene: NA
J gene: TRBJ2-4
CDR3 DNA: TGTGCCAGCACGGGAGAAGCCAAAAACATTCAGTACTTC
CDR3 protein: CASTGEAKNIQYF

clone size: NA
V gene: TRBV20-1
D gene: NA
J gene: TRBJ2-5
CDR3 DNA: TGCAGTAGTGGGCGAGGCGAGACCCAGTACTTC
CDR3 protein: CSSGRGETQYF

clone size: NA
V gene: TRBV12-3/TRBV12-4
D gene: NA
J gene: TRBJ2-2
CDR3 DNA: TGTGCCAGCAGGAAGGACAGATACACCGGGGAGCTGTTTTTT
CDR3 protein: CASRKDRYTGELFF

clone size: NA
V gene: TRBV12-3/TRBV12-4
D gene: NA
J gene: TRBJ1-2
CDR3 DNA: TGTGCCAGCAGTTTAACGGACACGAAAGCCTATGGCTACACCTTC
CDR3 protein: CASSLTDTKAYGYTF

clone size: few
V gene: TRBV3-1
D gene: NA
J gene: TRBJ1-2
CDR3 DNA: TGTGCCAGCAGCCAAGATGCCTCAGCAAACTATGGCTACACCTTC
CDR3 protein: CASSQDASANYGYTF

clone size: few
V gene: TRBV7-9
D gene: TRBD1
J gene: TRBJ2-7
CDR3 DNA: TGTGCCAGCATGGACAGGTTCGCCTACGAGCAGTACTTC
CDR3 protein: CASMDRFAYEQYF

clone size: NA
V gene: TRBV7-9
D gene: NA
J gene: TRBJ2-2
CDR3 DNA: TGTGCCAGCAGCTCTGAAGACAGAGACACCGGGGAGCTGTTTTTT
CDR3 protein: CASSSEDRDTGELFF

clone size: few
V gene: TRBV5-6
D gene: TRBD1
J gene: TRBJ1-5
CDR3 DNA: TGTGCCAGCAGCACCACAGGGGGCAACAATCAGCCCCAGCATTTT
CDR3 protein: CASSTTGGNNQPQHF

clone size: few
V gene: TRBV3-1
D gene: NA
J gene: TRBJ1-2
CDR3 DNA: TGTGCCAGCAGCCCTGGTTCCGGGAACTATGGCTACACCTTC
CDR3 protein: CASSPGSGNYGYTF

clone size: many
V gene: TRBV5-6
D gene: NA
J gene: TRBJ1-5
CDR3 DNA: TGTGCCAGCAGTAAGACCTCTGGAAGCAATCAGCCCCAGCATTTT
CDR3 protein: CASSKTSGSNQPQHF

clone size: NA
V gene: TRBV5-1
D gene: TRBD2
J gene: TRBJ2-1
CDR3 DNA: TGCGCCAGCAGCTTGGGCGGGGGACCCCTCAATGAGCAGTTCTTC
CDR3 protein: CASSLGGGPLNEQFF

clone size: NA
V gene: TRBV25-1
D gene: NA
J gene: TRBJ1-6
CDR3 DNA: TGTGCCAGCAGTGATCCGAGCTCCTATAATTCACCCCTCCACTTT
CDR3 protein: CASSDPSSYNSPLHF

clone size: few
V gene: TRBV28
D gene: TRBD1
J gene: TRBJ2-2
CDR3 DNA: TGTGCCAGCGGACAGGGGGCAACCGGGGAGCTGTTTTTT
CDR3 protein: CASGQGATGELFF

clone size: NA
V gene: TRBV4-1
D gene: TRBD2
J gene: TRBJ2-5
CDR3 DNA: TGCGCCAGCAGCCAACCGGGACTAAGAGAGACCCAGTACTTC
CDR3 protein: CASSQPGLRETQYF

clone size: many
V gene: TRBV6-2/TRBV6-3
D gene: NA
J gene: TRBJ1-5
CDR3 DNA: TGTGCCAGCAGTTACGGAGGAGGGAATCAGCCCCAGCATTTT
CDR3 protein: CASSYGGGNQPQHF

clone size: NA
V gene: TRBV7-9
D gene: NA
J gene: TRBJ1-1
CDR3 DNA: TGTGCCAGCAGCGGAGGAGAAGAGAACACTGAAGCTTTCTTT
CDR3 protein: CASSGGEENTEAFF

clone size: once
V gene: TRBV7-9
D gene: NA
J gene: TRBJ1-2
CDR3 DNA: TGTGCCAGCTCACCCAGCTGGGACAAATATGGCTACACCTTC
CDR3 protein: CASSPSWDKYGYTF

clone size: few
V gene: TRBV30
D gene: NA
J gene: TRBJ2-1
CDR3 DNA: TGTGCCTGGAGTGAGGTTGGGATCGGCGAGTTCTTC
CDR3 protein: CAWSEVGIGEFF

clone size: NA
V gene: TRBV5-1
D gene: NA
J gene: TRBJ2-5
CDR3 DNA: TGCGCCTGTGGGGGAGGACAAGAGACCCAGTACTTC
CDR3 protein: CACGGGQETQYF

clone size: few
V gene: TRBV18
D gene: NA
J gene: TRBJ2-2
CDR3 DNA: TGTGCCAGCTCACCACCGCGGACCCAAACCCCCGCGAACACCGGGGAGCTGTTTTTT
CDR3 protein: CASSPPRTQTPANTGELFF

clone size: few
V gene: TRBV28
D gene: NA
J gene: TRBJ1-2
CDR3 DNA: TGTGCCAGCAGTACTAACTATGGCTACACCTTC
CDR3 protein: CASSTNYGYTF

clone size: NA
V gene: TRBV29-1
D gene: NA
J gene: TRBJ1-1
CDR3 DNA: TGCAGCGTTGATTCAGGGATCACTGAAGCTTTCTTT
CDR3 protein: CSVDSGITEAFF

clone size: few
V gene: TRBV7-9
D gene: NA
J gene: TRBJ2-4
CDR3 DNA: TGTGCCAGCAGCTTAGTCCCCGATGCACAGGGCAACATTCAGTACTTC
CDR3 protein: CASSLVPDAQGNIQYF

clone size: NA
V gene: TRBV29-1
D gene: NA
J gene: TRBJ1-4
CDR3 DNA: TGCAGCGTTCAATTACAGGTGCAGGAAAAACTGTTTTTT
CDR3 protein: CSVQLQVQEKLFF

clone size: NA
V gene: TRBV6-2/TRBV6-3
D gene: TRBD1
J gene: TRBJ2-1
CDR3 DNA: TGTGCCAGCAGCTTACCACCCCGACAGGGGGCATCGAATGAGCAGTTCTTC
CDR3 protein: CASSLPPRQGASNEQFF

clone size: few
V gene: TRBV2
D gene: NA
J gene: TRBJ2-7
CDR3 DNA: TGTGCCAGCAGTCCGGAGGGGGGGGCGCGGGAGCAGTACTTC
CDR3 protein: CASSPEGGAREQYF

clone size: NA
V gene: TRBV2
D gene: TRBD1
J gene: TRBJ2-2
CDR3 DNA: TGTGCCAGCAGTAACAGGGGGCTGGGCACCGGGGAGCTGTTTTTT
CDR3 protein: CASSNRGLGTGELFF

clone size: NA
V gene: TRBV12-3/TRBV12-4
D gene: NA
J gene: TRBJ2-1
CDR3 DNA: TGTGCCAGCCGGAGCGGTATGCAGCAGTTCTTC
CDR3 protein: CASRSGMQQFF

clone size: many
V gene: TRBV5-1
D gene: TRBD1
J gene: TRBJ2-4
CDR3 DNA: TGCGCCAGCAGCGATCCGGGACAGGCATCGGACATTCAGTACTTC
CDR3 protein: CASSDPGQASDIQYF

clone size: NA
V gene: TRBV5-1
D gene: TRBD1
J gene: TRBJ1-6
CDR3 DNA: TGCGCCAGCAGCCCCTTCGGACAGGGGGTTAATTCACCCCTCCACTTT
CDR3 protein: CASSPFGQGVNSPLHF

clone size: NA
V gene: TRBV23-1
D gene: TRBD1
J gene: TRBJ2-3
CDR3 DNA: TGCGCCAGCAGTCAACCGACAGGGATGCTCAACTCAGCTAGCACAGATACGCAGTATTTT
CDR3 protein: CASSQPTGMLNSASTDTQYF

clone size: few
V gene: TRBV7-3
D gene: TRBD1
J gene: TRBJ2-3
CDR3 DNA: TGTGCCAGCAGCTTAACGGGACAGGGGTCGCAGTATTTT
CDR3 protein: CASSLTGQGSQYF

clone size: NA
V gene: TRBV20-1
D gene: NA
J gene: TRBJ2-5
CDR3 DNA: TGCAGTGCTAGAGATGGCCGCTTGAAAGAGACCCAGAACTTC
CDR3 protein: CSARDGRLKETQNF

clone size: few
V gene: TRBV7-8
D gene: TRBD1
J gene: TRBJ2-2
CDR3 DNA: TGTGCCAGCAGCTTAGGGGGACAGGGGTCCGGGGAGCTGTTTTTT
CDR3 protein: CASSLGGQGSGELFF

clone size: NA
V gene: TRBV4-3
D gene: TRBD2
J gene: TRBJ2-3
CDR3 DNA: TGCGCCAGCAGCCGATGGACTAGCGGTAGCACAGATACGCAGTATTTT
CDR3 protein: CASSRWTSGSTDTQYF

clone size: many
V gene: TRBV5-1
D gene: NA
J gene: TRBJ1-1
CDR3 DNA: TGCGCCAGCAAAATTTGGTTGAACACTGAAGCTTTCTTT
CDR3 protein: CASKIWLNTEAFF

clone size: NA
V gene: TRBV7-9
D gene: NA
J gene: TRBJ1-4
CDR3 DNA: TGTGCCAGCAGCTGGAATGAAAAACTGTTTTTT
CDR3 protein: CASSWNEKLFF

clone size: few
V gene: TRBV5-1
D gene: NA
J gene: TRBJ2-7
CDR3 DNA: TGCGCCAGCAGCTTGACCCCCTCCTACGAGCAGTACTTC
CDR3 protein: CASSLTPSYEQYF

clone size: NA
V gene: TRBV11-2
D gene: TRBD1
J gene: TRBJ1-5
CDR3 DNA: TGTGCCAGCAGCCAAGGACAGGGGGCAAGGAATCAGCCCCAGCATTTT
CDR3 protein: CASSQGQGARNQPQHF

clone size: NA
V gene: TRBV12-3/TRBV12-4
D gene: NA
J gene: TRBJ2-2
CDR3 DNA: TGTGCCAGCAGTCTTCAGGGCAGCACCGGGGAGCTGTTTTTT
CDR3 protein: CASSLQGSTGELFF

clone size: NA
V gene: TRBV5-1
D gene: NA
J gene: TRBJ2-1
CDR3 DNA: TGCGCCAGCAGCTCAGACAGGTCATCACCGTGGGGTTACAATGAGCAGTTCTTC
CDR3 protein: CASSSDRSSPWGYNEQFF

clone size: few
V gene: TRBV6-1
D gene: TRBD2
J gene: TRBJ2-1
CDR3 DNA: TGTGCCAGCAAGGCGAGGACTAGCGACCACAATGAGCAGTTCTTC
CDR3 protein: CASKARTSDHNEQFF

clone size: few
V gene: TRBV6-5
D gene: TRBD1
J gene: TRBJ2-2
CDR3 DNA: TGTGCCAGCAGGAGGACAGGGGGTTCTGGGGAGCTGTTTTTT
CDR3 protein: CASRRTGGSGELFF

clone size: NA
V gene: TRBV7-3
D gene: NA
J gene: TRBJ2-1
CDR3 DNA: TGTGCCAGCAGTTGGGGGGTGGGTGAGCAGTTCTTC
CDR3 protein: CASSWGVGEQFF

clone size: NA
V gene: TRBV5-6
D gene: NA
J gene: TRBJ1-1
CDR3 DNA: TGTGCCAGCAGCTTAAGTCAGCTTGAAGCTTTCTTT
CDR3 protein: CASSLSQLEAFF

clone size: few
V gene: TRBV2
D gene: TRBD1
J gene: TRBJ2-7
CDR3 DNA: TGTGCCAGTATGGGACAGTGGAACGAGCAGTACTTC
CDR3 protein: CASMGQWNEQYF

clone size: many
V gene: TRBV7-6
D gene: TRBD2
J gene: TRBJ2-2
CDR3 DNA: TGTGCCAGCAGCTTTAGAGAGGCGGGGGAGAACACCGGGGAGCTGTTTTTT
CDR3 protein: CASSFREAGENTGELFF

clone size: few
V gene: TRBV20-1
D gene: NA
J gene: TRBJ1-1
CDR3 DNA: TGCAGTGCTAGAGATAAGACGGAGAACACTGAAGCTTTCTTT
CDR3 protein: CSARDKTENTEAFF

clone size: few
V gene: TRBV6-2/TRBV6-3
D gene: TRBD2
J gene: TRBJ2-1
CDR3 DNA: TGTGCCAGCTTGGCTGTAGCGGGGGGTACTTACAATGAGCAGTTCTTC
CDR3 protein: CASLAVAGGTYNEQFF

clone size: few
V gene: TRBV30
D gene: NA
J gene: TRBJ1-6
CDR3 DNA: TGTGCCGGCCGGGACTGGAATAATTCACCCCTCCACTTT
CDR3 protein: CAGRDWNNSPLHF

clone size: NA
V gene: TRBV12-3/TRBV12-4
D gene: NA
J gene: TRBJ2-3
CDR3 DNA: TGTGCCAGTACTTTCCGGGATACGCAGTATTTT
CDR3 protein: CASTFRDTQYF

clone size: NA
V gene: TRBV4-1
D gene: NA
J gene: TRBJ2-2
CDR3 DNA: TGCGCCAGCAGCCACCGATACACCGGGGAGCTGTTTTTT
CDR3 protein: CASSHRYTGELFF

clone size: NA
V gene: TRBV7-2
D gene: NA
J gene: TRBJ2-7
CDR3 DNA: TGTGCCAGCAGCTTAGTGGCCGGGACGGGCGAGCAGTACTTC
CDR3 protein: CASSLVAGTGEQYF